Sequencing of this T cell receptor (beta chain) was carried out in a study of T-cell reconstitution after alpha-beta-depleted transplantation in children. General study points: One year post-transplant, T-cell counts and diversity were largely derived from T cells produced anew.

For TCRbeta, the library was prepared with unique molecular identifiers. TCRdb independently ran MiXCR on the PCR reads; one entry per CDR3 protein. The table includes some 830,000 distinct CDR3 sequences, roughly 15% detected once. CDR3 size: 19 residues. J gave up 3 bases and V 4 bases, and 19 bases lay outside the gene matches. Looked up from germline, CDR1 is MGHRA and CDR2 is YSYEKL. About this clonotype: The target antigen is unknown.

The sample consisted of PBMCs, mostly from graft donor cells, taken 360 days after TCRalphabeta/CD19-depleted stem cell transplant. This sequence was found in a male patient younger than 18 who had a stem cell transplant for acute lymphoblastic leukemia, so the T cells may come from the graft donor. This chain connects TRBV4-1 to TRBJ2-3, with 7 bases aligning to TRBD2. This CDR3 reads CASSLSSRAGVGGTDTQYF. In nucleotides, the CDR3 is TGCGCCAGCAGCCTCTCCTCAAGGGCGGGAGTAGGAGGAACAGATACGCAGTATTTT.